This entry lists 18 T cell receptor beta chains sequenced from one sample in a study of cytomegalovirus exposure and HLA in healthy donors (dated by TCRdb to the late 2010s). Library preparation was by the immunoSEQ multiplex PCR assay. For the multiplex PCR, a mixture combining 60 forward primers for TCR Vbeta segments and 13 reverse primers for TCR Jbeta segments was used. TCRdb stores this immuneACCESS table with in-frame sequences only. Part of the clones is absent; in the studies checked, under half of the shortfall reflects unresolved V genes, and no reason is known for the rest. For this sample the table gives 250,000 to 300,000 clones, of which nearly 95% were detected only once. The top ten hold approximately 1.5% of the sample. The material sequenced was PBMCs. The receptors were sampled from a girl aged 2-10 years in good health and CMV-seronegative.

The genes are TRBV5-1 and TRBJ2-3, with 8 nucleotides matching TRBD2. The germline V gene has CDR1 SGHRS and CDR2 YFSETQ. The CDR3 spans 17 residues. Trimming took 3 bases from V and 3 from J; bases not matched to a gene: 12. The CDR3 DNA reads as TGCGCCAGCAGCTCCCCTGCGGGGGGCCCCCGGACAGATACGCAGTATTTT. Amino acids: CASSSPAGGPRTDTQYF.

The chain uses TRBV7-9 and TRBJ1-2; the match to TRBD1 covers 7 bases. Unmatched junction bases numbered 12, after V lost 1 base and J lost 7 bases. This CDR3 has 16 amino acids. CDR1 and CDR2 from the germline V gene are SEHNR and FQNEAQ (reference sequence). CDR3 DNA: TGTGCCAGCAGCTTAGTAGGAGGGGGCACCGGGGGTGGCTACACCTTC. This translates into CASSLVGGGTGGGYTF. The full variable domain, its missing parts supplied by reference TRBV7-9 and TRBJ1-2, is DTGVSQNPRHKITKRGQNVTFRCDPISEHNRLYWYRQTLGQGPEFLTYFQNEAQLEKSRLLSDRFSAERPKGSFSTLEIQRTEQGDSAMYLCASSLVGGGTGGGYTFGSGTRLTVV.

This clone was seen a handful of times. This chain links TRBV11-2 with TRBJ2-7; 7 nucleotides match TRBD2. The trim removed 2 bases at V and 4 bases at J, leaving 8 bases unmatched. The CDR3 is 15 amino acids. Germline lookup yields CDR1 SGHAT and CDR2 FQNNGV. CDR3 coding DNA: TGTGCCAGCAGCTTAAGTAGGAGCGGGGCTTACGAGCAGTACTTC. This gives the protein CASSLSRSGAYEQYF.

The gene calls are TRBV18 and TRBJ1-1, with a possible D match to TRBD1 (6 bases). Trimming stripped 2 bases from V and 3 bases from J, with 13 bases between. Germline V gene sequence: CDR1 KGHSH, CDR2 LQKENI. The CDR3 loop spans 15 amino acids. The CDR3 bases are TGTGCCAGCTCACCAATTGGGGGCGATCACACTGAAGCTTTCTTT. The encoded protein is CASSPIGGDHTEAFF.

The CDR3 DNA is TGTGCCAGCAGCCCCTCGGGGACCGGGGAGCTGTTTTTT. Translating gives CASSPSGTGELFF. This sequence joins TRBV5-6 and TRBJ2-2; tentatively, D is TRBD2 (5 bases). The CDR3 extends over 13 amino acids. Trimming stripped 4 bases from V and 5 bases from J, with 9 bases between. In germline, CDR1 is SGHDT, CDR2 YYEEEE.

The chain uses TRBV9 and TRBJ2-3, with D hard to call. The CDR3 has 12 residues. CDR1 SGDLS and CDR2 YYNGEE come from the germline V gene. V lost 5 bases, J lost 6 bases, and 10 bases lay in between. DNA for the CDR3: TGTGCCAGCAGTGAGAATAGTGATACGCAGTATTTT. Its protein product is CASSENSDTQYF.

The chain is built from TRBV27 and TRBJ2-7, with D maybe TRBD1 (6 bases). There are 16 residues in the CDR3. V shed 2 bases and J shed 0 bases, with 14 bases lying between them. Germline-derived CDR1 and CDR2 are MNHEY and SMNVEV (reference sequence). The CDR3 sequence is CASSLGVGQSSYEQYF. The CDR3 DNA follows: TGTGCCAGCAGTTTAGGCGTTGGACAGAGCTCCTACGAGCAGTACTTC.

The chain recombines TRBV6-5 with TRBJ2-7; the D gene is possibly TRBD2 (5 bases). The V end was cut by 6 bases, the J end by 2 bases, with 11 bases between. Germline values: CDR1 MNHEY, CDR2 SVGAGI. The CDR3 is 13 residues long. The CDR3 here is CASRPPGAYEQYF. In nucleotides, the CDR3 is TGTGCCAGCAGGCCACCCGGGGCCTACGAGCAGTACTTC.

This chain uses TRBV15 with TRBJ2-7, with TRBD1 matching 7 bases. With 5 bases clipped from V and 1 base from J, the junction kept 8 bases outside the gene matches. From germline, CDR1 is LNHNV and CDR2 YYDKDF (reference sequence). This CDR3 has 15 residues. CDR3 protein: CATSSVWDSSYEQYF. Here the CDR3 DNA reads TGTGCCACCAGCTCGGTATGGGACAGTTCCTACGAGCAGTACTTC.

This clone was seen only once. CDR3 nucleotides: TGTGCCAGCAGTGAAGCTGCAGGCTCAGGTCTATATGGCTACACCTTC. Translating it yields CASSEAAGSGLYGYTF. J is TRBJ1-2 and V is TRBV6-1, with no clear D. Germline values: CDR1 MNHNS, CDR2 SASEGT. V shed 0 bases and J shed 5 bases, with 16 bases lying between them. This CDR3 has 16 residues.

This rearrangement joins TRBV11-1 to TRBJ2-2, with D unresolved. The CDR3 totals 16 residues. V was cut by 0 bases and J by 0 bases, with 8 bases left in between. Germline-derived CDR1 and CDR2 are SGHAT and FQDESV (reference sequence). The CDR3 loop is CASSLAGLANTGELFF. DNA of the CDR3: TGTGCCAGCAGCTTAGCGGGCCTCGCGAACACCGGGGAGCTGTTTTTT.

This chain links TRBV4-2 with TRBJ1-3; D gene uncertain. Trimming took off 0 bases at V and 0 bases at J, with 6 bases between the two ends. The CDR3 is 15 amino acids. The germline CDR1 and CDR2 sequences are LGHNA and YNFKEQ. CDR3 nucleotide sequence: TGTGCCAGCAGCCAAGAGGGCAGCTCTGGAAACACCATATATTTT. This encodes CASSQEGSSGNTIYF.

The chain joins TRBV6-4 to TRBJ2-3; possibly TRBD2 for D (6 bases). Germline loops: CDR1 MRHNA, CDR2 SNTAGT. The ends were cut back, 6 bases at V and 2 bases at J, with 18 bases in the middle. CDR3 length equals 16 residues. CDR3 nucleotides: TGTGCCAGCAGCGAAACCGGGACTGCCTTCACAGATACGCAGTATTTT. Translation: CASSETGTAFTDTQYF.

The gene calls are TRBV28 and TRBJ1-4; D unresolved. Germline V gene data show CDR1 as MDHEN and CDR2 as SYDVKM. The CDR3 has 12 residues. The V end lost 5 bases, the J end lost 11 bases, and 12 bases lay between the germline ends. CDR3 bases: TGTGCCAGCAGTCCCCCTCGCGGGAAACTGTTTTTT. Residues: CASSPPRGKLFF.

The rearrangement links TRBV9 to TRBJ2-3, with 9 bases that match TRBD2. CDR1 is SGDLS and CDR2 is YYNGEE in the germline V gene. With 0 bases clipped from V and 6 bases from J, the junction kept 8 bases outside the gene matches. CDR3 length: 16 amino acids. The CDR3, as DNA: TGTGCCAGCAGCGTAGGGGATAGCGGGGGCGGGGATACGCAGTATTTT. As protein: CASSVGDSGGGDTQYF.

The count of this clone is one. The chain uses TRBV7-9 and TRBJ2-7, with D tentatively TRBD2 (6 bases). The CDR3 runs 14 residues. Germline V lookup: CDR1 SEHNR, CDR2 FQNEAQ (reference sequence). The V and J ends lost 5 bases and 4 bases respectively, with 15 bases between them. The CDR3 DNA sequence: TGTGCCAGCAGCCCGCGGCCGGGGGTGTACGAGCAGTACTTC. Protein product: CASSPRPGVYEQYF.

CDR3 sequence (DNA): TGTGCCAGCAGCGTAGGTGGGGGGGCGTTCGAAGATGGCTACACCTTC. Its protein is CASSVGGGAFEDGYTF. This chain joins TRBV9 and TRBJ1-2; TRBD1 might be the D (6 bases). V gave up 0 bases and J gave up 6 bases, with 18 bases separating them. This CDR3 is 16 amino acids long. Germline V gene data show CDR1 as SGDLS and CDR2 as YYNGEE.

The chain carries TRBV6-6 and TRBJ1-2; no firm D call. Germline V gives CDR1 MNHNY, CDR2 SVGAGI (reference sequence). The ends were cut back, 4 bases at V and 4 bases at J, with 19 bases in the middle. The CDR3 runs 16 residues. CDR3 loop: CASSSHDHSPLYGYTF. CDR3 in DNA: TGTGCCAGCAGTTCCCACGATCACTCCCCCCTCTATGGCTACACCTTC.